This is a list of T cell receptor beta chains from one sample in a study of radiotherapy plus CTLA-4 blockade in lung cancer. Only in-frame clones appear in the TCRdb table, and some are missing; sequencing was by immunoSEQ multiplex PCR. The data contain 100,000 to 150,000 clones, about 83% of them singletons. Sequences were derived from peripheral blood, sampled from a patient treated with radiotherapy plus ipilimumab. These receptors came from a human donor with non-small cell lung cancer who had a partial response to radiotherapy plus ipilimumab. CDR3s include the opening cysteine and the closing phenylalanine or tryptophan. D genes are given only for firm matches. The size field is filled for only some rows; it gives once, few, many or a size class.

J gene	D gene	V gene	CDR3 length	clone size	CDR3 DNA	CDR3 protein
TRBJ1-2	TRBD1	TRBV2	13	-	TGTGCCAGCACCGGGGGGGGGACAGGGGGCTACACCTTC	CASTGGGTGGYTF
TRBJ2-7	TRBD1	TRBV10-3	16	-	TGTGCCATCAGGGCTTCGCCCGGGACAGGAGACTCCGAGCAGTACTTC	CAIRASPGTGDSEQYF
TRBJ1-5	-	TRBV28	12	-	TGTGCCAGCAACGGGGTAGATCAGCCCCAGCATTTT	CASNGVDQPQHF
TRBJ1-1	TRBD1	TRBV19	16	-	TGTGCCAGTAGTATCAAGTCCAGGGGGCGTGGGACTGAAGCTTTCTTT	CASSIKSRGRGTEAFF
TRBJ2-2	TRBD2	TRBV5-1	16	-	TGCGCCAGCAGCTCTGGGACTAGCGCGGAAACCGGGGAGCTGTTTTTT	CASSSGTSAETGELFF
TRBJ2-7	-	TRBV2	15	-	TGTGCCAGCAGCCAGCCATCGACAGGCTCCTACGAGCAGTACTTC	CASSQPSTGSYEQYF
TRBJ2-7	TRBD2	TRBV4-2	15	-	TGTGCCAGCAGCTCTGGACTAGCGGGAGGTTACGAGCAGTACTTC	CASSSGLAGGYEQYF
TRBJ2-7	TRBD1	TRBV30	14	-	TGTGCCTGGAGCGCCGGGACAGGAGACTACGAGCAGTACTTC	CAWSAGTGDYEQYF
TRBJ2-3	TRBD1	TRBV7-6	14	-	TGTGCTAGCAGCAAGACGACAGGGACAGATACGCAGTATTTT	CASSKTTGTDTQYF
TRBJ2-5	TRBD1	TRBV27	16	-	TGTGCCAGCAGTAATAGGGACAGGGCCATACAAGAGACCCAGTACTTC	CASSNRDRAIQETQYF
TRBJ1-4	-	TRBV5-1	14	once	TGCGCCAGCAGCTTAACAGGACCTAATGAAAAACTGTTTTTT	CASSLTGPNEKLFF
TRBJ1-2	-	TRBV19	15	-	TGTGCCAGTAGTATGAAAGCAGGGGCCCGCTATGGCTACACCTTC	CASSMKAGARYGYTF
TRBJ2-5	TRBD1	TRBV7-9	15	-	TGTGCCAGCAGCTACCCCGGGACAGGGTCGGGGACCCAGTACTTC	CASSYPGTGSGTQYF
TRBJ1-2	-	TRBV5-5	12	-	TGTGCCAGCAGCTCGGGACTGAAGGGCTACACCTTC	CASSSGLKGYTF
TRBJ1-2	TRBD1	TRBV6-1	15	few	TGTGCCAGCAGTGAAGAGGGGACAGAGAACTATGGCTACACCTTC	CASSEEGTENYGYTF
TRBJ2-7	-	TRBV28	13	-	TGTGCCAGCAGTAGGGGCAGATCCTACGAGCAGTACTTC	CASSRGRSYEQYF
TRBJ2-7	TRBD2	TRBV11-2	16	-	TGTGCCAGCAGCTTAGGACTAGCGGGAGGGCGTCAAGAGCAGTACTTC	CASSLGLAGGRQEQYF
TRBJ1-2	-	TRBV11-3	13	-	TGTGCCAGCAGCTTAGCGGCAGGTCATGGCTACACCTTC	CASSLAAGHGYTF
TRBJ2-1	-	TRBV5-1	14	-	TGCGCCAGCAGCTTGGCTAGCAGCTACAATGAGCAGTTCTTC	CASSLASSYNEQFF
TRBJ1-4	-	TRBV29-1	14	-	TGCAGCGTTGAGTCCGGGTTCGAGGGTGAAAAACTGTTTTTT	CSVESGFEGEKLFF
TRBJ1-5	TRBD1	TRBV6-1	17	-	TGTGCCAGCAGTGACAGAGGGACAGGGGGCGCGAATCAGCCCCAGCATTTT	CASSDRGTGGANQPQHF
TRBJ1-5	TRBD1	TRBV19	16	-	TGTGCCAGTAAACTTACGGACAGGGGGAGCAATCAGCCCCAGCATTTT	CASKLTDRGSNQPQHF
TRBJ1-5	TRBD1	TRBV19	16	-	TGTGCCAGTAGTACCGGGACAGGGGGAAGCAATCAGCCCCAGCATTTT	CASSTGTGGSNQPQHF
TRBJ1-1	TRBD1	TRBV5-1	15	-	TGCGCCAGCAGCGCGGGACAGGGGATCGGCACTGAAGCTTTCTTT	CASSAGQGIGTEAFF
TRBJ1-2	-	TRBV28	12	-	TGTGCCAGCAGTTTAGACTCTTGGGGCTACACCTTC	CASSLDSWGYTF
TRBJ2-3	TRBD1	TRBV9	15	-	TGTGCCAGCAGCGTAGGGGGACAGGGGGGAGATACGCAGTATTTT	CASSVGGQGGDTQYF
TRBJ1-5	TRBD1	TRBV5-5	15	-	TGTGCCAGCAGCTTCGAGGGGACAGATTATCAGCCCCAGCATTTT	CASSFEGTDYQPQHF
TRBJ2-7	TRBD2	TRBV15	14	-	TGTGCCACCAGCAGGGCCGGGACTAGGGGTGAGCAGTACTTC	CATSRAGTRGEQYF
TRBJ2-5	TRBD2	TRBV5-4	17	-	TGTGCCAGCAGCTCCACTAGCGGGAGGCCCAGTACCGAGACCCAGTACTTC	CASSSTSGRPSTETQYF
TRBJ2-2	-	TRBV2	13	few	TGTGCCAGCAGTGCCAGTAGCAACGGGGAGCTGTTTTTT	CASSASSNGELFF
TRBJ1-6	-	TRBV27	21	-	TGTGCCAGCAGCCTAAGGGGTGTCCGGGAGCGCTCGGCATATGGTAATTCACCCCTCCACTTT	CASSLRGVRERSAYGNSPLHF
TRBJ2-5	TRBD2	TRBV30	16	-	TGTGCCTGGAAGGGACTAGCGGGAGGGCTGCAAGAGACCCAGTACTTC	CAWKGLAGGLQETQYF
TRBJ1-1	-	TRBV5-6	13	few	TGTGCCAGCAGCGCGGGACGGCTCGGTGAAGCTTTCTTT	CASSAGRLGEAFF
TRBJ2-5	TRBD2	TRBV28	16	-	TGTGCCAGCAGCCCCGTTACTAGCGGGAGCCAAGAGACCCAGTACTTC	CASSPVTSGSQETQYF
TRBJ2-1	-	TRBV5-6	15	-	TGTGCCAGCAGCTTGAAGGGTGGGACACCCAATGAGCAGTTCTTC	CASSLKGGTPNEQFF
TRBJ2-5	TRBD2	TRBV6-5	14	once	TGTGCCAGCAGTCACGGACTAGCTCAAGAGACCCAGTACTTC	CASSHGLAQETQYF
TRBJ2-1	TRBD2	TRBV29-1	15	-	TGCAGCGTTCGAGCTAGCGGGCACTCCTACAATGAGCAGTTCTTC	CSVRASGHSYNEQFF
TRBJ2-1	-	TRBV5-5	15	-	TGTGCCAGCAGCTTTGGGGCAGGGTCCTACAATGAGCAGTTCTTC	CASSFGAGSYNEQFF
TRBJ2-2	-	TRBV6-5	14	-	TGTGCCAGCAGTTACCTGGGGGGAACCGGGGAGCTGTTTTTT	CASSYLGGTGELFF
TRBJ2-7	TRBD1	TRBV27	13	-	TGTGCCAGCGCCCTCAGGGGGCAGTACGAGCAGTACTTC	CASALRGQYEQYF
TRBJ2-3	TRBD2	TRBV4-3	17	-	TGCGCCAGCAGCCAAGCCCGGACTAGCGGGACGACAGATACGCAGTATTTT	CASSQARTSGTTDTQYF
TRBJ1-3	TRBD1	TRBV5-1	17	-	TGCGCCAGCAGCGAACAGGGGGCGCTGGCCAGCGGAAACACCATATATTTT	CASSEQGALASGNTIYF
TRBJ1-2	-	TRBV5-6	15	-	TGTGCCAGCAGGCTGCCAGGGGATCCCGCCCATGGCTACACCTTC	CASRLPGDPAHGYTF
TRBJ1-2	TRBD1	TRBV6-6	14	-	TGTGCCAGCAGTGGCCGGACAGGCAACTATGGCTACACCTTC	CASSGRTGNYGYTF
TRBJ2-1	-	TRBV6-5	14	-	TGTGCCAGCAGTCCCAGCTTGGGAGGCGGTGAGCAGTTCTTC	CASSPSLGGGEQFF
TRBJ1-2	-	TRBV15	15	-	TGTGCCACCAGCAGAGATCAGGGATCGCTTTATGGCTACACCTTC	CATSRDQGSLYGYTF
TRBJ2-1	TRBD2	TRBV5-5	18	-	TGTGCCAGCAGCTTAAAGGGGCCTAGCGGGAGCTCGGACAATGAGCAGTTCTTC	CASSLKGPSGSSDNEQFF
TRBJ1-1	-	TRBV19	14	-	TGTGCCAGTAGTAGGGACACATTGAACACTGAAGCTTTCTTT	CASSRDTLNTEAFF
TRBJ2-7	TRBD1	TRBV5-1	15	once	TGCGCCAGCAGCCCAGGGACAGGGGGCGGGTACGAGCAGTACTTC	CASSPGTGGGYEQYF
TRBJ1-5	TRBD1	TRBV6-1	14	few	TGTGCCAGCAGTTTAAGGACAGGGGATCAGCCCCAGCATTTT	CASSLRTGDQPQHF
TRBJ2-1	-	TRBV18	13	-	TGTGCCAGCTCACCACAACGGGAGAGTGAGCAGTTCTTC	CASSPQRESEQFF
TRBJ2-1	TRBD1	TRBV5-5	15	-	TGTGCCAGCAGCCAGGGACAGACTTCCTACAATGAGCAGTTCTTC	CASSQGQTSYNEQFF
TRBJ2-3	TRBD2	TRBV28	16	-	TGTGCCAGCAGTTTTCGGGCGGGAGGGAACACAGATACGCAGTATTTT	CASSFRAGGNTDTQYF
TRBJ2-1	-	TRBV7-9	16	-	TGTGCCAGCAGCTTAGCCCCTCGTGAGGTGTTCGATGAGCAGTTCTTC	CASSLAPREVFDEQFF
TRBJ2-7	TRBD1	TRBV5-6	14	-	TGTGCCAGCAGCCTTGAGGACAGGGCCTACGAGCAGTACTTC	CASSLEDRAYEQYF
TRBJ1-1	TRBD1	TRBV11-2	15	-	TGTGCCAGCAGCTCTTACGGGACAGGCCGAGGCGAAGCTTTCTTT	CASSSYGTGRGEAFF
TRBJ2-5	-	TRBV7-9	15	-	TGTGCCAGCAGCTTAGGAGGAATCCTCGGGGAGACCCAGTACTTC	CASSLGGILGETQYF